Listed below are T cell receptor beta chains from one sample, sequenced in a study of T cell responses to AZD1222 COVID-19 vaccine. TCRdb keeps only in-frame clones here, not all; method: immunoSEQ multiplex PCR. Of 200,000 to 300,000 clones detected, approximately 95% appear once; the ten largest clones hold about 0.5%. The sequenced sample was peripheral blood, obtained on day 0 of AZD1222 vaccination. The receptors here all came from an adult in good health. The CDR3 runs from the conserved cysteine through the conserved F or W. The D gene is left open where the match is weak. The size entry is marked missing in some rows and otherwise reads once, few, many or a size class.

V	D	J	size	DNA	CDR3
TRBV28	.	TRBJ1-6	.	TGTGCCAGCAGTTTCGTGGGCATCGATAATTCACCCCTCCACTTT	CASSFVGIDNSPLHF
TRBV4-2	TRBD1	TRBJ2-1	.	TGTGCCAGCAGCCCTACCCGGACAGGGGGCGCGGACAATGAGCAGTTCTTC	CASSPTRTGGADNEQFF
TRBV19	TRBD2	TRBJ2-5	.	TGTGCCAGTAGTACGACTAGCGGGAGGGAAGAGACCCAGTACTTC	CASSTTSGREETQYF
TRBV5-5	.	TRBJ1-4	few	TGTGCCAGCAGCTCCCCCGGGTTAGAAAAACTGTTTTTT	CASSSPGLEKLFF
TRBV3-1/TRBV3-2	.	TRBJ1-3	.	TGTGCCAGCAGCCAAGAGCCGGGAAACACCATATATTTT	CASSQEPGNTIYF
TRBV15	TRBD1	TRBJ2-2	.	TGTGCCACCAGCAGTCCGGGACAGGGAAACACCGGGGAGCTGTTTTTT	CATSSPGQGNTGELFF
TRBV7-3	.	TRBJ2-1	.	TGTGCCAGCAGCCCCTCCGGGCACAATGAGCAGTTCTTC	CASSPSGHNEQFF
TRBV6-5	.	TRBJ1-1	.	TGTGCCAGCAGTTACTCCGGGTGGAACACTGAAGCTTTCTTT	CASSYSGWNTEAFF
TRBV20-1	.	TRBJ1-4	.	TGCAGTGCTAGTCTTGAAAAACTGTTTTTT	CSASLEKLFF
TRBV6-2/TRBV6-3	.	TRBJ2-7	.	TGTGCCAGCAGTTATCCGATATCCTACGAGCAGTACTTC	CASSYPISYEQYF
TRBV28	TRBD1	TRBJ1-5	.	TGTGCCAGCAGGGGGGGGGACAGGGGACTTCAGCCCCAGCATTTT	CASRGGDRGLQPQHF
TRBV5-1	.	TRBJ1-1	.	TGCGCCAGCAGCCCATATCCCTCCTCGGGGGTTTCTCGGGTGAACACTGAAGCTTTCTTT	CASSPYPSSGVSRVNTEAFF
TRBV14	TRBD1	TRBJ1-2	.	TGTGCCAGCAGCCAAAACCAGGGGGATGGCTACACCTTC	CASSQNQGDGYTF
TRBV28	TRBD1	TRBJ2-5	.	TGTGCCAGCAGCGGACAGGTTCCCCGACAAGAGACCCAGTACTTC	CASSGQVPRQETQYF
TRBV28	.	TRBJ2-7	.	TGTGCCAGCAAAAGTGGGCCCTACGAGCAGTACTTC	CASKSGPYEQYF
TRBV29-1	TRBD2	TRBJ2-1	.	TGCAGCGTTGGGGGCGGGAGGGCCCCTAGTGAGCAGTTCTTC	CSVGGGRAPSEQFF
TRBV2	TRBD1	TRBJ1-1	.	TGTGCCAGCAGGTCCTACAGGGGGCTCACTGAAGCTTTCTTT	CASRSYRGLTEAFF
TRBV6-1	.	TRBJ2-1	.	TGTGCCAGCAGTGAATGGGTAGCCGTGCATGAGCAGTTCTTC	CASSEWVAVHEQFF
TRBV28	.	TRBJ2-7	.	TGTGCCAGCAGTGGCCAGTCCTACGAGCAGTACTTC	CASSGQSYEQYF
TRBV28	.	TRBJ2-2	.	TGTGCCAGCACTCTACCCAGGTCCACCGGGGAGCTGTTTTTT	CASTLPRSTGELFF
TRBV5-1	.	TRBJ1-1	.	TGCGCCAGCAGCTTTGGCGGAACTGAAGCTTTCTTT	CASSFGGTEAFF
TRBV28	.	TRBJ1-3	.	TGTGCCAGCAGTTTGACAGACGGAAGGAACACCATATATTTT	CASSLTDGRNTIYF
TRBV27	.	TRBJ1-4	.	TGTGCCAGCAGCCCCGGGACTTCTAATGAAAAACTGTTTTTT	CASSPGTSNEKLFF
TRBV5-1	TRBD1	TRBJ1-1	.	TGCGCCAGCAGCCCCGGGACAGGAGCTCCCAGTAACACTGAAGCTTTCTTT	CASSPGTGAPSNTEAFF
TRBV4-2	.	TRBJ1-1	few	TGTGCCAGCAGCCTAGCGGGGGGCCGAGATGACGCTTTCTTT	CASSLAGGRDDAFF
TRBV18	.	TRBJ1-1	.	TGTGCCAGCTCACCAACGAGGCGTAACTCGAACACTGAAGCTTTCTTT	CASSPTRRNSNTEAFF
TRBV2	.	TRBJ1-1	.	TGTGCCAGCAGTGAAAGGCCAGCCAATGGAGCTTTCTTT	CASSERPANGAFF
TRBV7-9	.	TRBJ1-1	.	TGTGCCAGCAGCACCCGGGAGGGAACCTTGACTGAAGCTTTCTTT	CASSTREGTLTEAFF
TRBV24-1	.	TRBJ2-3	.	TGTGCCACCAGTGATTCGGGCCACACAGATACGCAGTATTTT	CATSDSGHTDTQYF
TRBV29-1	TRBD1	TRBJ2-3	.	TGCAGCGTTGAAGGGACAGGGTCTCAAGATACGCAGTATTTT	CSVEGTGSQDTQYF
TRBV7-2	.	TRBJ2-2	.	TGTGCCAGCGGAAATCCGGACACCGGGGAGCTGTTTTTT	CASGNPDTGELFF
TRBV5-4	.	TRBJ2-2	.	TGTGCCAGCAGCTCACCGTGGGGCCCTAACACCGGGGAGCTGTTTTTT	CASSSPWGPNTGELFF
TRBV4-3	.	TRBJ2-7	.	TGCGCCAGCAGCCAAGGTCGGGGACCTTACGAGCAGTACTTC	CASSQGRGPYEQYF
TRBV20-1	TRBD2	TRBJ2-1	.	TGCAGTGCTAGTCCTAGCGGGGGGACTTGGTCCTACAATGAGCAGTTCTTC	CSASPSGGTWSYNEQFF
TRBV19	TRBD2	TRBJ2-7	.	TGTGCCAGTAGTATCGGGAGGGGCTACGAGCAGTACTTC	CASSIGRGYEQYF
TRBV7-2	.	TRBJ1-6	.	TGTGCCAGCAGCTTTCGGCCGATCTATTCACCCCTCCACTTT	CASSFRPIYSPLHF
TRBV3-1/TRBV3-2	.	TRBJ2-6	once	TGTGCCAGCAGCGGGAACTCTGGGGCCAACGTCCTGACTTTC	CASSGNSGANVLTF
TRBV5-1	TRBD2	TRBJ2-7	.	TGCGCCAGCAGACCCCTTGGACTAGCGGGAGCCGAGCAGTACTTC	CASRPLGLAGAEQYF
TRBV7-2	TRBD2	TRBJ2-1	.	TGTGCCAGCAGCTTAGCAGGGAGGGATGAGCAGTTCTTC	CASSLAGRDEQFF
TRBV18	.	TRBJ1-2	.	TGTGCCAGCTCACCCCTGGACAGATCAGGTGGCTACACCTTC	CASSPLDRSGGYTF
TRBV5-6	.	TRBJ1-1	.	TGTGCCAGCAGCTTTTCGGCTGAAGCTTTCTTT	CASSFSAEAFF
TRBV6-4	TRBD1	TRBJ2-7	.	TGTGCCAGCACCTTGGACAGGGGGGGTAACGAGCAGTACTTC	CASTLDRGGNEQYF
TRBV7-9	.	TRBJ2-7	.	TGTGCCAGCAGCTTAGTAGGGGGGCACGAGCAGTACTTC	CASSLVGGHEQYF
TRBV4-1	.	TRBJ1-1	.	TGCGCCAGCAGCCAAGGGGGCCAAACGGGACAGAACACTGAAGCTTTCTTT	CASSQGGQTGQNTEAFF
TRBV6-5	.	TRBJ1-4	few	TGTGCCAGCAGGGCGCCGGGGGTTGAAAAACTGTTTTTT	CASRAPGVEKLFF
TRBV9	.	TRBJ2-7	.	TGTGCCAGCAGCGTTCGATCTAGGGCAGCCTCCTACGAGCAGTACTTC	CASSVRSRAASYEQYF
TRBV13	TRBD1	TRBJ2-7	.	TGTGCCAGCGCCGGAACCGGGACAGGGTCCTACGAGCAGTACTTC	CASAGTGTGSYEQYF
TRBV5-5	.	TRBJ1-4	once	TGTGCCAGCAGACCGGGACAAAAGGAAAAACTGTTTTTT	CASRPGQKEKLFF
TRBV19	.	TRBJ1-1	.	TGTGCCAGTAGCCTGGGGAACACTGAAGCTTTCTTT	CASSLGNTEAFF
TRBV4-1	.	TRBJ1-2	few	TGCGCCAGCAGCCGGGGAATGCAGGATTCCTATGGCTACACCTTC	CASSRGMQDSYGYTF
TRBV7-9	.	TRBJ2-3	.	TGTGCCAGCAGCCCCACAGAGACAGATACGCAGTATTTT	CASSPTETDTQYF